Below are 6 T cell receptor beta chains sequenced from a single sample in a study of prognosis after radiotherapy for stage I lung cancer. Amplicons of TCR beta CDR3 were generated from genomic DNA by two-round multiplex PCR. TRBV and TRBJ genes each had their own specific primers in first-round PCR. TCRdb reanalysed the multiplex PCR reads using MiXCR and keeps one entry per CDR3 protein. The sample lists more than 25,000 distinct CDR3 sequences; around 30% were seen once. Sequencing used PBMCs, obtained before or after stereotactic body radiation therapy (not recorded which). The receptors here all came from a donor over 45 with non-small cell lung cancer.

Concerning this clonotype: The likely explanation is a read error, given a far larger clone one base away. The chain joins TRBV25-1 to TRBJ2-1, with 8 bases aligning to TRBD1. Trimming removed 6 bases from V and 5 bases from J; junction bases left unmatched: 9. Germline assignment: CDR1 MGHDK and CDR2 SYGVNS. The CDR3 has 15 residues. CDR3 protein: CASSLWTGMDNEQFF. The CDR3 DNA reads as TGTGCCAGCAGCTTATGGACAGGGATGGACAATGAGCAGTTCTTC.

Comments on this clonotype: A read error is possible here, since a much larger clone lies one base away. The DNA for the CDR3 is TGTGCCAGCAGCCCCGACGCCGGGAGGGCCATCGGGGAGCTGTTTTTT. Translating it yields CASSPDAGRAIGELFF. The gene calls are TRBV9 and TRBJ2-2, with 8 bases lining up with TRBD2. Germline CDR1 is SGDLS and CDR2 is YYNGEE. This CDR3 is 16 amino acids long. The trim removed 4 bases at V and 7 bases at J, leaving 12 bases unmatched.

The table lists this clonotype with many counts. The J gene is TRBJ1-5, the V gene TRBV30, with D possibly TRBD1 on 5 matching bases. V lost 0 bases, J lost 3 bases, and 12 bases lay in between. The CDR3 totals 15 residues. Germline-derived CDR1 and CDR2 are GTSNPN and SVGIG (reference sequence). The CDR3: CAWSVLAGLNQPQHF. The CDR3, as DNA: TGTGCCTGGAGTGTACTGGCGGGGCTCAATCAGCCCCAGCATTTT.

This clonotype has at least ten counts. This chain uses TRBV28 with TRBJ2-5; TRBD1 matches 9 bases. The CDR3 runs to 13 residues. Losses at the gene ends were 6 bases for V and 6 bases for J; bases not matched to a gene: 5. Per the germline V gene, CDR1 is MDHEN and CDR2 is SYDVKM. The CDR3 nucleotides are TGTGCCAGCAGACAGGGGGCGAAGCAGACCCAGTACTTC. Translating it yields CASRQGAKQTQYF.

This sequence joins TRBV6-1 and TRBJ2-3; 9 positions match TRBD2. Germline lookup yields CDR1 MNHNS and CDR2 SASEGT. The CDR3 spans 16 residues. V lost 2 bases, J lost 6 bases, and 9 bases stayed unmatched. CDR3 DNA: TGTGCCAGCAGTGAATTGGCTAGCGGGGCGTTGGATACGCAGTATTTT. Translating it yields CASSELASGALDTQYF.

Of note for this clonotype: A junction boundary mismatches the germline segment, possibly from a read error. This chain uses TRBV6-1 with TRBJ2-7; the D gene is possibly TRBD2 (6 bases). The CDR3 runs 16 residues. Germline assignment: CDR1 MNHNS and CDR2 SASEGT. For the CDR3, the DNA is TGTTCCAGCAGTGAAGCGCTGGGCGGGATCTCCTACGAGCAGTACTTC. Translation gives CSSSEALGGISYEQYF.